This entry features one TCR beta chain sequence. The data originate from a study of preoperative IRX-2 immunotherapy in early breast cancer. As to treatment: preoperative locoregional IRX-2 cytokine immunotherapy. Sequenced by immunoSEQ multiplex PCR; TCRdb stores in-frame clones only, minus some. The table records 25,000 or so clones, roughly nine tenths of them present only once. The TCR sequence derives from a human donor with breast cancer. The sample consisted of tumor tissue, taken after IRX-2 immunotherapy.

The CDR3, as DNA: TGTGCCAGCAGTTTGGTCAGTGCGGAGTCCGAGCAGTACTTC. Amino acids: CASSLVSAESEQYF. V is TRBV28 and J is TRBJ2-5, with unresolved D. The DNA end lines up better with TRBJ2-7; the J call may be wrong. Germline V gene lookup returns CDR1 MDHEN and CDR2 SYDVKM. The CDR3 loop spans 14 amino acids.